The 18 T cell receptor beta chains below were found in one sample sequenced in a study of blood T cell repertoires in COVID-19. Measured with immunoSEQ multiplex PCR; TCRdb has only the in-frame clones, and not every one. Of more than 250,000 clones listed, more than 85% are singletons. Source material: peripheral blood. These receptors originate from a man younger than 35 with active or convalescent COVID-19.

The chain couples TRBV5-5 to TRBJ2-5, with D hard to call. This CDR3 comprises 13 residues. Germline lookup yields CDR1 SGHKS and CDR2 YYEKEE (reference sequence). Deletions cut 0 bases from V and 5 bases from J, with 8 bases between. DNA for the CDR3: TGTGCCAGCAGCTTGGCGCTTGAGGAGACCCAGTACTTC. Translation: CASSLALEETQYF. The full variable domain, in which reference TRBV5-5 and TRBJ2-5 provide the parts outside the CDR3, is DAGVTQSPTHLIKTRGQQVTLRCSPISGHKSVSWYQQVLGQGPQFIFQYYEKEERGRGNFPDRFSARQFPNYSSELNVNALLLGDSALYLCASSLALEETQYFGPGTRLLVL.

The chain links TRBV5-6 to TRBJ2-2, with D possibly matching TRBD2 (6 bases). The CDR3 covers 17 residues. In germline, CDR1 is SGHDT, CDR2 YYEEEE. The V end was cut by 4 bases, the J end by 1 base, with 17 bases between. CDR3 sequence: CASSLNLGRENTGELFF. CDR3 DNA: TGTGCCAGCAGCCTCAACCTAGGGCGGGAGAACACCGGGGAGCTGTTTTTT. The variable domain in full, with the rest retrieved from reference TRBV5-6 and TRBJ2-2, is DAGVTQSPTHLIKTRGQQVTLRCSPKSGHDTVSWYQQALGQGPQFIFQYYEEEERQRGNFPDRFSGHQFPNYSSELNVNALLLGDSALYLCASSLNLGRENTGELFFGEGSRLTVL.

For the CDR3, the DNA is TGTGCCAGCAGCTACAGGGGCCAATACACTGAAGCTTTCTTT. Translation: CASSYRGQYTEAFF. The chain couples TRBV11-2 to TRBJ1-1, with 7 bases identical to TRBD1. Per germline, CDR1 SGHAT and CDR2 FQNNGV. The V segment lost 4 bases and the J segment 3 bases; nucleotides outside the gene matches: 5. The CDR3 is 14 amino acids.

The rearrangement links TRBV19 to TRBJ1-6; the match to TRBD1 covers 7 bases. This CDR3 comprises 15 residues. In germline, CDR1 is LNHDA, CDR2 SQIVND (reference sequence). With V trimmed by 5 bases and J by 3 bases, 4 bases remained unmatched. CDR3 sequence reads: CASSRAGGYNSPLHF. DNA for the CDR3: TGTGCCAGTAGTCGAGCAGGGGGCTATAATTCACCCCTCCACTTT.

The V gene is TRBV6-5, the J gene TRBJ1-1; 9 bases are shared with TRBD1. Germline CDR1 MNHEY, CDR2 SVGAGI. The CDR3 runs to 14 residues. V was pared by 6 bases and J by 3 bases, with 5 bases of the junction left unmatched. In DNA form, the CDR3 reads TGTGCCAGCAGCCACACAGGGGGCTACACTGAAGCTTTCTTT. It translates to CASSHTGGYTEAFF.

This clone was seen a few times. This chain links TRBV3-1 (or the pseudogene TRBV3-2) with TRBJ1-2; D ambiguous. CDR3 length: 13 residues. The V end was cut by 1 base, the J end by 5 bases, with 8 bases between. Germline V CDR1 and CDR2: LGHDT, YNNKEL (reference sequence). CDR3 loop: CASSQARGYGYTF. CDR3 in DNA: TGTGCCAGCAGCCAAGCCCGGGGATATGGCTACACCTTC.

CDR3 DNA sequence: TGTGCCAGCAGTTTGCCAACAGGGGGCCACGAAAAACTGTTTTTT. Protein: CASSLPTGGHEKLFF. The V call is TRBV28, the J call TRBJ1-4; TRBD1 matches at 9 bases. The CDR3 is made up of 15 amino acids. Germline values: CDR1 MDHEN, CDR2 SYDVKM. V was clipped by 3 bases and J by 8 bases; unmatched bases: 7.

This clone was observed a handful of times. This chain connects TRBV5-8 to TRBJ2-2, with 13 bases matching TRBD2. J lost 5 bases, V lost 0 bases, and 4 bases had no gene match. Germline V gene lookup returns CDR1 SGHTS and CDR2 YDEGEE. CDR3 length: 17 residues. The CDR3 spells CASSLGGTSGTTGELFF. The CDR3 nucleotides read TGTGCCAGCAGCTTGGGCGGGACTAGCGGGACTACCGGGGAGCTGTTTTTT.

CDR3 DNA: TGTGCCAGCAAAGCGGGGAACACCGGGGAGCTGTTTTTT. It translates to CASKAGNTGELFF. The genes are TRBV2 and TRBJ2-2, with a possible D match to TRBD2 (6 bases). CDR1 and CDR2 (germline): SNHLY, FYNNEI. The CDR3 is made up of 13 amino acids. Deletions cut 7 bases from V and 1 base from J, with 7 bases between.

The chain recombines TRBV6-2 or TRBV6-3 with TRBJ2-7; D remains unclear. V dropped 2 bases and J dropped 4 bases, with 27 bases sitting between them. From germline, CDR1 is MNHEY and CDR2 SVGEGT. The CDR3 consists of 19 residues. The CDR3 sequence: CASSYPLQAFDRNSYEQYF. CDR3 nucleotide sequence: TGTGCCAGCAGTTACCCACTCCAGGCTTTTGACCGCAATTCGTACGAGCAGTACTTC.

The chain employs TRBV5-1 and TRBJ2-5, with 7 bases matching TRBD2. The CDR3 is 15 residues long. In germline, CDR1 is SGHRS, CDR2 YFSETQ. With 0 bases clipped from V and 5 bases from J, the junction kept 7 bases outside the gene matches. In DNA form, the CDR3 reads TGCGCCAGCAGCTTGGGGACTAGGCCCGCGGAGACCCAGTACTTC. The encoded protein is CASSLGTRPAETQYF.

This clone was found a few times. V is TRBV5-1 and J is TRBJ2-7, with TRBD2 matching 8 bases. The CDR3 totals 15 residues. Per the germline V gene, CDR1 is SGHRS and CDR2 is YFSETQ. The trim removed 4 bases at V and 2 bases at J, leaving 8 bases unmatched. The CDR3, as DNA: TGCGCCAGCAGCGCCCCGGAGCGGGGGACCTACGAGCAGTACTTC. It is translated as CASSAPERGTYEQYF.

The CDR3 loop reads CASSPGGNFYNEQFF. The CDR3 DNA reads as TGTGCCAGCAGCCCTGGGGGGAACTTTTACAATGAGCAGTTCTTC. The gene calls are TRBV6-6 and TRBJ2-1; maybe TRBD2 (6 bases). Germline-derived CDR1 and CDR2 are MNHNY and SVGAGI (reference sequence). This CDR3 comprises 15 residues. V was trimmed by 6 bases and J by 4 bases, leaving 16 bases between them.

This clone was detected a few times. This chain joins TRBV2 and TRBJ2-1, with D hard to call. V shed 8 bases and J shed 1 base, with 9 bases lying between them. This CDR3 spans 13 amino acids. Germline V gives CDR1 SNHLY, CDR2 FYNNEI. CDR3 amino acids: CASELPSYNEQFF. The CDR3 nucleotides are TGTGCCAGCGAACTCCCTTCCTACAATGAGCAGTTCTTC.

The chain recombines TRBV15 with TRBJ2-1; the match to TRBD1 covers 7 bases. In germline, CDR1 is LNHNV, CDR2 YYDKDF (reference sequence). The CDR3 loop spans 19 amino acids. V trimming: 0 bases; J trimming: 1 base; junction bases outside the gene matches: 12. CDR3 in DNA: TGTGCCACCAGCAGAGAGGGAATGACAGGGATAGTTTCCTACAATGAGCAGTTCTTC. It yields the protein CATSREGMTGIVSYNEQFF. The variable domain in full, completed from reference TRBV15 and TRBJ2-1, reads DAMVIQNPRYQVTQFGKPVTLSCSQTLNHNVMYWYQQKSSQAPKLLFHYYDKDFNNEADTPDNFQSRRPNTSFCFLDIRSPGLGDTAMYLCATSREGMTGIVSYNEQFFGPGTRLTVL.

The chain links TRBV7-9 to TRBJ1-2, with 12 bases identical to TRBD1. The CDR3 is made up of 17 amino acids. The germline gives CDR1 SEHNR, CDR2 FQNEAQ (reference sequence). Trimming removed 2 bases from V and 8 bases from J; junction bases left unmatched: 12. In DNA, the CDR3 is TGTGCCAGCAGCTTATCCTCACCGGGACAGGGGGCGCGCGGCTACACCTTC. Translating gives CASSLSSPGQGARGYTF.

The rearrangement joins TRBV19 to TRBJ1-2; 8 nucleotides agree with TRBD1. The CDR3 runs 15 residues. V was clipped by 6 bases and J by 5 bases; unmatched bases: 11. Germline CDR1 LNHDA, CDR2 SQIVND (reference sequence). CDR3 bases: TGTGCCAGTAGCGTAGTGGGACAGGCCGGGTATGGCTACACCTTC. It codes for CASSVVGQAGYGYTF.

This clone was found a few times. The V call is TRBV6-5, the J call TRBJ1-2; D is possibly TRBD1 (6 bases). The CDR3 spans 15 residues. Germline V gene lookup returns CDR1 MNHEY and CDR2 SVGAGI. V was cut by 1 base and J by 6 bases, with 15 bases left in between. CDR3 sequence reads: CASSYWARGDHGYTF. The CDR3 DNA is TGTGCCAGCAGTTACTGGGCCAGGGGTGACCATGGCTACACCTTC.